One and the same sample provided the 15 T cell receptor beta chains below, sequenced in a study of CD8 T cells in Susac syndrome. A quantity of about 0.5 to 1 ug RNA underwent reverse transcription using random hexamers. TCRdb reanalysed the immunoSEQ multiplex PCR reads using MiXCR and keeps one entry per CDR3 protein. Of around 200,000 distinct CDR3 sequences listed, over 90% were seen once; the top ten hold around 0.095%. The sample consisted of CD4+ T cells from PBMCs. Every receptor here comes from a human donor with Susac syndrome.

The V gene is TRBV6-2 or TRBV6-3, the J gene TRBJ1-1; 7 nucleotides align to TRBD1. Looked up from germline, CDR1 is MNHEY and CDR2 is SVGEGT. Losses at the gene ends were 7 bases for V and 4 bases for J; bases not matched to a gene: 6. This CDR3 contains 13 residues. CDR3 sequence (DNA): TGTGCCAGCACTAGAGGGGGCGGCACTGAAGCTTTCTTT. It translates to CASTRGGGTEAFF.

This chain uses TRBV6-2 or TRBV6-3 with TRBJ2-3; maybe TRBD2 (5 bases). The germline CDR1 and CDR2 sequences are MNHEY and SVGEGT. There are 16 residues in the CDR3. Trimming left V 2 bases short and J 2 bases short, with 14 bases between. The CDR3 protein is CASSYGQRRTTDTQYF. The CDR3 DNA sequence: TGTGCCAGCAGTTACGGCCAGCGGCGAACCACAGATACGCAGTATTTT.

This clonotype was counted between two and nine times. The chain joins TRBV19 to TRBJ2-7, with D possibly being TRBD1 (5 bases). This CDR3 spans 13 amino acids. V dropped 1 base and J dropped 2 bases, with 6 bases sitting between them. Germline CDR1 LNHDA, CDR2 SQIVND (reference sequence). CDR3 sequence: CASSIAGTYEQYF. The CDR3 DNA is TGTGCCAGTAGTATAGCAGGGACCTACGAGCAGTACTTC.

V gene TRBV30 combines with J gene TRBJ2-5; maybe TRBD2 (6 bases). CDR1 and CDR2 from the germline V gene are GTSNPN and SVGIG (reference sequence). This CDR3 comprises 12 residues. The V end was cut by 4 bases, the J end by 5 bases, with 11 bases between. As DNA, the CDR3 is TGTGCCTGGACGGTGGGGAGGGAGACCCAGTACTTC. Its translation: CAWTVGRETQYF. Full variable domain (outside the CDR3, taken from reference TRBV30 and TRBJ2-5): SQTIHQWPATLVQPVGSPLSLECTVEGTSNPNLYWYRQAAGRGLQLLFYSVGIGQISSEVPQNLSASRPQDRQFILSSKKLLLSDSGFYLCAWTVGRETQYFGPGTRLLVL.

This clonotype was recorded once. The CDR3 coding sequence is TGTGCCAGCAGTAGAGACGGTGAGCAGTACTTC. Its protein product is CASSRDGEQYF. J is TRBJ2-7 and V is TRBV6-5, with no clear D. Germline CDR1 MNHEY, CDR2 SVGAGI. This CDR3 comprises 11 residues. The V gene lost 5 bases and the J gene lost 7 bases, with 9 bases spanning the gap.

The CDR3 DNA is TGTGCCAGCAATAGCCCTCGGGGGGGTAGGCTGCCCCAGCATTTT. This codes for CASNSPRGGRLPQHF. The rearrangement links TRBV9 to TRBJ1-5; perhaps TRBD1 as D (5 bases). This CDR3 has 15 residues. With 6 bases removed from V and 9 bases from J, the gap between germline ends came to 22 bases. Germline V lookup: CDR1 SGDLS, CDR2 YYNGEE.

V gene TRBV7-2 combines with J gene TRBJ2-5; TRBD2 aligns across 9 bases. From germline, CDR1 is SGHTA and CDR2 FQGNSA. V shed 1 base, J shed 3 bases, and the junction held 6 bases outside the gene matches. This CDR3 has 16 amino acids. The DNA of the CDR3 is TGTGCCAGCAGCTTAGAGAGGGTAGCGGGGGAAGAGACCCAGTACTTC. This codes for CASSLERVAGEETQYF.

The rearrangement uses TRBV6-2 or TRBV6-3 and TRBJ2-2; 7 bases align to TRBD2. This CDR3 comprises 14 residues. Germline trimming cut 0 bases from V and 5 bases from J; bases unmatched to any gene: 0. The V gene's germline CDR1 is MNHEY and CDR2 SVGEGT. DNA of the CDR3: TGTGCCAGCAGTTACTCTAGCGGGACCGGGGAGCTGTTTTTT. It codes for CASSYSSGTGELFF.

This clonotype was found once. This chain links TRBV14 with TRBJ1-5; D is uncertain. The CDR3 has 17 residues. Per the germline V gene, CDR1 is SGHDN and CDR2 is FVKESK. The V end lost 4 bases, the J end lost 10 bases, and 26 bases lay between the germline ends. CDR3 sequence: CASSPLYEVDSIIPQHF. CDR3 coding DNA: TGTGCCAGCAGCCCATTGTATGAGGTCGACTCAATAATACCCCAGCATTTT.

The chain uses TRBV5-1 and TRBJ2-1, with D unresolved. The V end was cut by 4 bases, the J end by 9 bases, with 11 bases between. The CDR3 covers 12 residues. The V gene's germline CDR1 is SGHRS and CDR2 YFSETQ. The CDR3 coding sequence is TGCGCCAGCAGCACCCGGGCTGGTGAGCAGTTCTTC. It yields the protein CASSTRAGEQFF. The complete variable domain, with remaining parts taken from reference TRBV5-1 and TRBJ2-1, reads KAGVTQTPRYLIKTRGQQVTLSCSPISGHRSVSWYQQTPGQGLQFLFEYFSETQRNKGNFPGRFSGRQFSNSRSEMNVSTLELGDSALYLCASSTRAGEQFFGPGTRLTVL.

The chain employs TRBV20-1 and TRBJ2-7, with D perhaps TRBD1 (5 bases). The V gene's germline CDR1 is DFQATT and CDR2 SNEGSKA (reference sequence). The CDR3 runs 14 residues. Trimming removed 7 bases from V and 7 bases from J, with 23 bases in between. The CDR3 loop reads CSVPETRNPGEQYF. The DNA of the CDR3 is TGCAGTGTCCCGGAGACCCGGAACCCAGGGGAGCAGTACTTC.

This chain connects TRBV29-1 to TRBJ2-1; D uncertain. The germline V gene encodes CDR1 SQVTM and CDR2 ANQGSEA. The V end lost 3 bases, the J end lost 7 bases, and 16 bases lay between the germline ends. The CDR3 is made up of 14 amino acids. The CDR3 DNA reads as TGCAGCGTTGATCCGGGTCTTCTCGGGAATGAGCAGTTCTTC. Protein product: CSVDPGLLGNEQFF.

The chain carries TRBV29-1 and TRBJ2-2, with 14 bases fitting TRBD2. Germline values: CDR1 SQVTM, CDR2 ANQGSEA. CDR3 size: 16 residues. Trimming took 3 bases from V and 5 from J; bases not matched to a gene: 5. Here the CDR3 reads CSVDTGLAGATGELFF. The CDR3 DNA sequence: TGCAGCGTTGATACGGGACTAGCGGGAGCGACCGGGGAGCTGTTTTTT.

The chain couples TRBV7-2 to TRBJ1-2; no clear D. Germline CDR1 reads SGHTA; CDR2 reads FQGNSA. Deletions cut 3 bases from V and 4 bases from J, with 12 bases between. The CDR3 is 14 amino acids. The chain's CDR3 is CASSFGRIGYGYTF. CDR3 nucleotide sequence: TGTGCCAGCAGCTTCGGCAGGATCGGCTATGGCTACACCTTC.

The V gene is TRBV2, the J gene TRBJ1-2, with D maybe TRBD1 (6 bases). The CDR3 totals 15 residues. V was trimmed by 8 bases and J by 3 bases, leaving 19 bases between them. Per germline, CDR1 SNHLY and CDR2 FYNNEI. The CDR3 protein is CASCIRGESDYGYTF. As DNA, the CDR3 is TGTGCCAGCTGCATTAGGGGGGAATCGGACTATGGCTACACCTTC.